The subject of this entry is one TCR beta chain. Its antigen is unidentified. The sample belongs to a study of shared clonotypes between healthy human individuals. Study results and caveats: The four-donor shared clonotypes exceeded non-shared clonotypes in generation probability, with non-shared ones scoring lower. Depth of sequencing was expected to influence donor clonotype sharing. Estimated clonotype richness was generally higher in naive than memory subsets.

CD45RO-negative, CCR7-positively selected cells formed the naive CD8 fraction, excluding terminally differentiated effector memory CD45RA+ cells. Trimming took 0 bases from V and 4 from J; bases not matched to a gene: 11. The CDR3 totals 17 residues. Per the germline V gene, CDR1 is LGHNT and CDR2 is FRNRAP. Every subset had its genomic DNA shared out evenly among several immunoSEQ plates. The repertoire was sequenced with immunoSEQ multiplex PCR; TCRdb's copy has only in-frame clones and lacks some. In the table there are approximately 590,000 clones, 95% to 96% of which are singletons. This receptor was obtained from a woman in her twenties or thirties in good health. This chain links TRBV12-5 with TRBJ2-5; 7 nucleotides agree with TRBD2. Sequencing was done on a sample of naive CD8+ T cells sorted from blood. Here the CDR3 DNA reads TGTGCTAGTGGTTTGGTCACTGGGTCTAGCGGCCGAGAGACCCAGTACTTC. Translated, it gives CASGLVTGSSGRETQYF.